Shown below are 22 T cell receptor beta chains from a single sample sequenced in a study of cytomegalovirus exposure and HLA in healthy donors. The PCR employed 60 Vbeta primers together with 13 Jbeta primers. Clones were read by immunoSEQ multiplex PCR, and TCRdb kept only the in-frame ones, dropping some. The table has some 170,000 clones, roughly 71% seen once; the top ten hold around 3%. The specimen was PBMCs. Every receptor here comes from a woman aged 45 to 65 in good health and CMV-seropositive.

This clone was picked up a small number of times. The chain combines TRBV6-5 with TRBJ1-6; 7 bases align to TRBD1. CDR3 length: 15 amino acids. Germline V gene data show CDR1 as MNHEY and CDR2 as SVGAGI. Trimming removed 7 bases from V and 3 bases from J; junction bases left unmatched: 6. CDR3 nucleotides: TGTGCCAGCATGACAGGGCCAATCTATAATTCACCCCTCCACTTT. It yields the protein CASMTGPIYNSPLHF.

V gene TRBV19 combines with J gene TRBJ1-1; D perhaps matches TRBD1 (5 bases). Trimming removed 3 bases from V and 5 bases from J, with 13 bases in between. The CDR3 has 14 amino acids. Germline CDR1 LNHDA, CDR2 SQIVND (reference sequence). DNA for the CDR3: TGTGCCAGTAGTATGAAGGGCAGGGTGACTGAAGCTTTCTTT. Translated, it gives CASSMKGRVTEAFF.

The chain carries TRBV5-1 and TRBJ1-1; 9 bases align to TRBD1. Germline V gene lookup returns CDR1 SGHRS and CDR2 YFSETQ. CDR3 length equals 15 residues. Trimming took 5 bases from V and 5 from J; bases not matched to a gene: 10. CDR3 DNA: TGCGCCAGCAGGCTGGATCCGGGACAGGGAACTGAAGCTTTCTTT. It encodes CASRLDPGQGTEAFF. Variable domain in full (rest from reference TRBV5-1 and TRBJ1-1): KAGVTQTPRYLIKTRGQQVTLSCSPISGHRSVSWYQQTPGQGLQFLFEYFSETQRNKGNFPGRFSGRQFSNSRSEMNVSTLELGDSALYLCASRLDPGQGTEAFFGQGTRLTVV.

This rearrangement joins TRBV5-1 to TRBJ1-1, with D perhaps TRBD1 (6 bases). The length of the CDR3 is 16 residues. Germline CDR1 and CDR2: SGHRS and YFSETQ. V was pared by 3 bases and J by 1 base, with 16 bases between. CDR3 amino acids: CASSWTAVGANTEAFF. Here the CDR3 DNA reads TGCGCCAGCAGCTGGACAGCGGTAGGGGCGAACACTGAAGCTTTCTTT.

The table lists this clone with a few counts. In nucleotides, the CDR3 is TGCGCCAGCAGCCCGAACCAGGGGTACCAAGAGACCCAGTACTTC. This gives the protein CASSPNQGYQETQYF. This chain connects TRBV5-1 to TRBJ2-5; D is perhaps TRBD1 (6 bases). V lost 4 bases and J lost 0, with 13 bases in between. The CDR3 is 15 residues long. Per germline, CDR1 SGHRS and CDR2 YFSETQ. The full variable domain, in which reference TRBV5-1 and TRBJ2-5 provide the parts outside the CDR3, is KAGVTQTPRYLIKTRGQQVTLSCSPISGHRSVSWYQQTPGQGLQFLFEYFSETQRNKGNFPGRFSGRQFSNSRSEMNVSTLELGDSALYLCASSPNQGYQETQYFGPGTRLLVL.

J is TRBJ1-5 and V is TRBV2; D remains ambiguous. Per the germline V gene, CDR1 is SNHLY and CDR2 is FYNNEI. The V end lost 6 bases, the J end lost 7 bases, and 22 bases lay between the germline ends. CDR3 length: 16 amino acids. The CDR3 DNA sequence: TGTGCCAGCAGCTCCTTTACGTGGGCCCCTGGGCAGCCCCAGCATTTT. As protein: CASSSFTWAPGQPQHF.

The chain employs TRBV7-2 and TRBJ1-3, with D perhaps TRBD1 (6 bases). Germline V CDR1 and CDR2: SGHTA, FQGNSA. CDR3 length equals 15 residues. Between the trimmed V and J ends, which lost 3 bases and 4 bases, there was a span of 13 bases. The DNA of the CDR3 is TGTGCCAGCAGCTTTGGGTCAGGGGTCGGAAACACCATATATTTT. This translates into CASSFGSGVGNTIYF.

CDR3 coding DNA: TGTGCCAGCACACGGGGACTAACTTCGGATACGCAGTATTTT. Residues: CASTRGLTSDTQYF. V gene TRBV2 combines with J gene TRBJ2-3; TRBD2 agrees at 7 bases. Germline V lookup: CDR1 SNHLY, CDR2 FYNNEI. This CDR3 has 14 amino acids. V lost 7 bases to trimming and J lost 6 bases; unmatched junction nucleotides: 10.

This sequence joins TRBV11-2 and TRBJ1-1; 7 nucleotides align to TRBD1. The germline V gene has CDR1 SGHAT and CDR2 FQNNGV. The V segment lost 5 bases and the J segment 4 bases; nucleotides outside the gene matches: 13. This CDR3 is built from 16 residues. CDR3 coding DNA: TGTGCCAGCAGCCCCCGTCCAGGGGGATGGGGCACTGAAGCTTTCTTT. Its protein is CASSPRPGGWGTEAFF. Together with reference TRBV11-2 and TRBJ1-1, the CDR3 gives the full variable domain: EAGVAQSPRYKIIEKRQSVAFWCNPISGHATLYWYQQILGQGPKLLIQFQNNGVVDDSQLPKDRFSAERLKGVDSTLKIQPAKLEDSAVYLCASSPRPGGWGTEAFFGQGTRLTVV.

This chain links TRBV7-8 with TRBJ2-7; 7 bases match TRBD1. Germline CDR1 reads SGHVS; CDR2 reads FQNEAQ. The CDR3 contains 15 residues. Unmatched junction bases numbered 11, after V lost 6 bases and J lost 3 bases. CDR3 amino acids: CASRGVRGQVYEQYF. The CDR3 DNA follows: TGTGCCAGCAGGGGCGTCCGAGGACAGGTCTACGAGCAGTACTTC.

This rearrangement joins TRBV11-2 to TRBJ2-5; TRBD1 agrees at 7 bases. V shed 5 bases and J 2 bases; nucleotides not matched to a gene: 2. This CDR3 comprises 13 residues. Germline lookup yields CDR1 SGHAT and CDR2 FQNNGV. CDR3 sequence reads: CASSADRQETQYF. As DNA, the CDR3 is TGTGCCAGCAGCGCGGACAGGCAAGAGACCCAGTACTTC.

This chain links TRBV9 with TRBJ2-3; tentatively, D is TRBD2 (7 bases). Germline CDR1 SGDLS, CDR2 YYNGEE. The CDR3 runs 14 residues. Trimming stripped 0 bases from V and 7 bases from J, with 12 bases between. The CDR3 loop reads CASSVEAGAHTQYF. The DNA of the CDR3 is TGTGCCAGCAGCGTAGAGGCGGGGGCGCATACGCAGTATTTT. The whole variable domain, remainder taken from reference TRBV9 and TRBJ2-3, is DSGVTQTPKHLITATGQRVTLRCSPRSGDLSVYWYQQSLDQGLQFLIQYYNGEERAKGNILERFSAQQFPDLHSELNLSSLELGDSALYFCASSVEAGAHTQYFGPGTRLTVL.

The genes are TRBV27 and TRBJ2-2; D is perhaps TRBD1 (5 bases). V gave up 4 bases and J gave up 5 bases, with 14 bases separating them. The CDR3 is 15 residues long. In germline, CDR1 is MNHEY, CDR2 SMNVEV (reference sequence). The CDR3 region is CASSSGIAGTGELFF. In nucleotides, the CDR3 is TGTGCCAGCAGTTCAGGGATAGCTGGGACCGGGGAGCTGTTTTTT.

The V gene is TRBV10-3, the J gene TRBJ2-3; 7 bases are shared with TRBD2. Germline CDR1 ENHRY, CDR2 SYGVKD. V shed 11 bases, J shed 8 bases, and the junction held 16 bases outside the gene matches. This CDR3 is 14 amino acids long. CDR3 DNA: TGTGCCGCCGCGGGGGATCGCCCCGGTGGTACGCAGTATTTT. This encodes CAAAGDRPGGTQYF.

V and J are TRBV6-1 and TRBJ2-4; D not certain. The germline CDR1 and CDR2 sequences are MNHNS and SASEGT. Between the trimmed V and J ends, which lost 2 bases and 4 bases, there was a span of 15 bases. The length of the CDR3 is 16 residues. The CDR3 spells CASSERPGTEKNIQYF. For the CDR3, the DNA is TGTGCCAGCAGTGAAAGGCCAGGTACAGAGAAAAACATTCAGTACTTC.

The CDR3 bases are TGTGCCAGCAGTGAGAGGGGGGGGTTGAGCACAGATACGCAGTATTTT. Protein product: CASSERGGLSTDTQYF. The chain joins TRBV2 to TRBJ2-3, with D perhaps TRBD2 (7 bases). CDR3 length equals 16 residues. Trimming stripped 3 bases from V and 0 bases from J, with 13 bases between. The V gene's germline CDR1 is SNHLY and CDR2 FYNNEI.

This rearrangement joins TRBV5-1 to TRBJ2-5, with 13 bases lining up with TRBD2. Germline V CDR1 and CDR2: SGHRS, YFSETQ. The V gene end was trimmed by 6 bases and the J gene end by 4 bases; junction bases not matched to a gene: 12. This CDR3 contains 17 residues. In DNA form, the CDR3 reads TGCGCCAGCACCATGACTAGCGGGGGGCCCGCCGGAGAGACCCAGTACTTC. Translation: CASTMTSGGPAGETQYF.

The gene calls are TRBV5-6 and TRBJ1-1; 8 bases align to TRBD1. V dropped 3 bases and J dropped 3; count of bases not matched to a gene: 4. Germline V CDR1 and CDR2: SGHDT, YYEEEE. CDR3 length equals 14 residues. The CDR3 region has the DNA TGTGCCAGCAGCTGGGGGGGACAGGACACTGAAGCTTTCTTT. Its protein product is CASSWGGQDTEAFF.

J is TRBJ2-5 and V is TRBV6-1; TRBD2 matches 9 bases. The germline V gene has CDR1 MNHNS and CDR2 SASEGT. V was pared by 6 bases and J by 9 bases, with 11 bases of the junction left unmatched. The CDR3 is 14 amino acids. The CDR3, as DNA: TGTGCCAGCAGCCCGACTAGCGGTGGGGGGTCCCAGTACTTC. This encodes CASSPTSGGGSQYF.

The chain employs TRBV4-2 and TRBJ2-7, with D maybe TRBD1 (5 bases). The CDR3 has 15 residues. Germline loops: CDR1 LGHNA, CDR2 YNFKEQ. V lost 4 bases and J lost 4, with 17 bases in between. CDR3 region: CASSPLKGREYEQYF. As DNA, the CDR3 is TGTGCCAGCAGCCCATTAAAGGGCAGGGAATACGAGCAGTACTTC.

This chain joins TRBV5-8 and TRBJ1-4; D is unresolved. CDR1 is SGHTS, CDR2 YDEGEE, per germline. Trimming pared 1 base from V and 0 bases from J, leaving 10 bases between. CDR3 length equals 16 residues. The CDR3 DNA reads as TGTGCCAGCAGCTTGTCTCTAACCGCAACTAATGAAAAACTGTTTTTT. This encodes CASSLSLTATNEKLFF.

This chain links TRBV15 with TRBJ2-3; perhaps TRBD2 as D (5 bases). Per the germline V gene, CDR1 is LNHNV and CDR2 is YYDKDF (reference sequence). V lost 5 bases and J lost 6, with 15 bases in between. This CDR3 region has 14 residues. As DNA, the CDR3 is TGTGCCACCAGCTTCGAGGACGGGGAGGATACGCAGTATTTT. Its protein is CATSFEDGEDTQYF.